This T cell receptor (beta chain) was obtained from a study of siplizumab effects on memory and regulatory T cells. The germline V and J ends were trimmed by 3 bases and 1 base, with 7 bases remaining between them. In germline, CDR1 is MDHEN, CDR2 SYDVKM. This CDR3 spans 14 amino acids. Generated by immunoSEQ multiplex PCR, the TCRdb table keeps only in-frame clones and is missing some. The sample lists 55,000 to 65,000 clones, around 98% occurring once. The sequencing input was naive CD8+ T cells sorted from blood. The sequence came from a human donor in good health. V usage is TRBV28 and J usage is TRBJ1-5, with no clear D. CDR3 in amino acids: CASSFEGSNQPQHF. CDR3 nucleotides: TGTGCCAGCAGTTTTGAGGGCAGCAATCAGCCCCAGCATTTT. Using reference TRBV28 and TRBJ1-5 for the parts outside the CDR3, the full variable domain is DVKVTQSSRYLVKRTGEKVFLECVQDMDHENMFWYRQDPGLGLRLIYFSYDVKMKEKGDIPEGYSVSREKKERFSLILESASTNQTSMYLCASSFEGSNQPQHFGDGTRLSIL.